This TCR beta chain was identified in a study of T-cell reconstitution after alpha-beta-depleted transplantation in children. Whole-study results and caveats: Surviving recipient cells, namely T cells and thymic progenitors, were the source of high day-60 TCRbeta diversity in some patients. Diversity and T-cell counts at one year after transplant derived mostly from new T cells. Alpha-beta T cells about two months after transplant reportedly derived from several hundred expanded graft clones.

For this clonotype: Its antigen is as yet unknown.

The CDR3 sequence is 17 residues long. A library of TCRbeta sequences, prepared with unique molecular identifiers, was generated. Each CDR3 protein is one row after TCRdb ran MiXCR on the PCR reads. The table lists over 100,000 distinct CDR3 sequences, 4.5% to 7.5% of them singletons. The TCR was taken from a female patient aged 2 to 10 who had a stem cell transplant for Fanconi anemia, so the T cells may come from the graft donor. V usage is TRBV21-1 and J usage is TRBJ2-5; TRBD1 was called by the table and not checked on the DNA. TRBV21-1 is a pseudogene locus. The specimen comprised PBMCs, mostly from graft donor cells, sampled 60 days after TCRalphabeta/CD19-depleted stem cell transplant. CDR3 sequence: CASSKVARQGNKETQYF. The CDR3 DNA reads TGTGCCAGCAGCAAAGTCGCGAGACAGGGAAACAAAGAGACCCAGTACTTC.